This T cell receptor (beta chain) was sequenced during a study of T cells in Graves' hyperthyroidism and ophthalmopathy. At the level of the study: Peripheral blood was secured at the point of initial diagnosis, before any treatment.

This CDR3 region has 12 residues. V shed 4 bases and J shed 12 bases, with 15 bases lying between them. CDR1 and CDR2 from the germline V gene are SEHNR and FQNEAQ (reference sequence). This clonotype was found a few times. Not enrolled were patients with uncontrolled infection, other autoimmune disease, pregnancy or lactation. TCR beta CDR3 regions were amplified from RNA. Primed by the HTBI set, a first-round RT-PCR was run on the TCR CDR3. TCRdb re-analysed the multiplex PCR reads in MiXCR, keeping a single row per CDR3 protein. This table has roughly 600,000 distinct CDR3 sequences, roughly 15% appearing once.

The TCR originated in a woman aged 45-65 years with Graves' ophthalmopathy. The V and J genes are TRBV7-9 and TRBJ1-2; no firm D call. Sequencing was performed on blood. CDR3 bases: TGTGCCAGCAGCTCTGACCGACTGAGCGACACCTTC. Translated: CASSSDRLSDTF.